A single sample gave rise to the 30 T cell receptor beta chains below, sequenced in a study of sequential checkpoint blockade in melanoma. Treatment here: randomized to nivolumab then ipilimumab (arm A) or the reverse (arm B). Data came from immunoSEQ multiplex PCR; TCRdb stores just in-frame clones and leaves some out. Altogether fewer than 15,000 clones are present, around 65% being singletons, with the ten largest covering approximately 22%. Sequences were derived from CD8+ T cells sorted from blood (inferred from file names), sampled from a patient given nivolumab and ipilimumab in sequence. These receptors all stem from a human donor with melanoma.

This clone appeared a single time. The rearrangement links TRBV28 to TRBJ1-5, with TRBD1 as a possible D gene (6 bases). V shed 5 bases and J shed 0 bases, with 17 bases lying between them. The V gene's germline CDR1 is MDHEN and CDR2 SYDVKM. The CDR3 is 17 residues long. Written as DNA, the CDR3 is TGTGCCAGCAGTCCCCGGACAGCGATTTATAGCAATCAGCCCCAGCATTTT. Encoded protein: CASSPRTAIYSNQPQHF. Drawing the rest from reference TRBV28 and TRBJ1-5, the complete variable domain is DVKVTQSSRYLVKRTGEKVFLECVQDMDHENMFWYRQDPGLGLRLIYFSYDVKMKEKGDIPEGYSVSREKKERFSLILESASTNQTSMYLCASSPRTAIYSNQPQHFGDGTRLSIL.

This clone was observed a handful of times. This chain uses TRBV7-9 with TRBJ1-1; D might be TRBD1 (5 bases). V was shortened by 4 bases and J by 0 bases, with 18 bases between the two germline ends. The V gene's germline CDR1 is SEHNR and CDR2 FQNEAQ (reference sequence). The CDR3 loop spans 17 amino acids. The CDR3 region has the DNA TGTGCCAGCAGCTACCCTCGGGAGGGGCGGATGAACACTGAAGCTTTCTTT. Translated, it gives CASSYPREGRMNTEAFF.

The rearrangement links TRBV7-9 to TRBJ2-7; 9 bases agree with TRBD1. The germline gives CDR1 SEHNR, CDR2 FQNEAQ (reference sequence). The CDR3 totals 15 residues. J was trimmed by 3 bases and V by 6 bases; bases with no gene match: 9. Here the CDR3 reads CASSPTGGRDYEQYF. Written as DNA, the CDR3 is TGTGCCAGCAGTCCTACAGGGGGCAGGGACTACGAGCAGTACTTC.

This clone was counted only a few times. A read error may produce the germline difference seen at one junction end. The V call is TRBV4-1, the J call TRBJ2-7; D is ambiguous. This CDR3 has 14 amino acids. Germline-derived CDR1 and CDR2 are MGHRA and YSYEKL. CDR3 loop: CASSLTSGSHEQYF. The CDR3 DNA sequence: TGCGCCAGCAGCCTTACATCAGGCTCCCACGAGCAGTACTTC.

Here the CDR3 reads CASTYGAGGYEQYF. The DNA of the CDR3 is TGTGCCAGCACCTACGGAGCGGGAGGGTACGAGCAGTACTTC. V gene TRBV6-1 combines with J gene TRBJ2-7; 10 nucleotides line up with TRBD2. V trimming: 7 bases; J trimming: 4 bases; junction bases outside the gene matches: 7. The CDR3 totals 14 residues. Germline CDR1 is MNHNS and CDR2 is SASEGT.

The gene calls are TRBV7-7 and TRBJ2-2; 7 bases are shared with TRBD1. From germline, CDR1 is SSHAT and CDR2 FNYEAQ (reference sequence). Germline trimming cut 1 base from V and 4 bases from J; bases unmatched to any gene: 0. This CDR3 comprises 14 residues. The CDR3 nucleotides read TGTGCCAGCAGCTTAGGGACAGGCACCGGGGAGCTGTTTTTT. Translation: CASSLGTGTGELFF.

V and J are TRBV6-6 and TRBJ2-5; TRBD2 agrees at 7 bases. The closer fit of TRBJ2-7 to the DNA end suggests the J call may be wrong. This CDR3 comprises 14 residues. Germline V gives CDR1 MNHNY, CDR2 SVGAGI (reference sequence). The CDR3 loop reads CASSYPSGAYEQYF. The DNA for the CDR3 is TGTGCCAGCAGTTACCCCAGCGGGGCCTACGAGCAGTACTTC.

This sequence joins TRBV9 and TRBJ2-1; 7 bases align to TRBD2. CDR1 and CDR2 (germline): SGDLS, YYNGEE. This CDR3 region has 16 residues. Losses at the gene ends were 0 bases for V and 5 bases for J; bases not matched to a gene: 8. CDR3 in amino acids: CASSVGLAVVHNEQFF. In DNA form, the CDR3 reads TGTGCCAGCAGCGTAGGGCTAGCGGTGGTCCACAATGAGCAGTTCTTC.

Only a few counts were recorded for this clone. The chain couples TRBV4-3 to TRBJ1-1; D possibly corresponds to TRBD1 (6 bases). The CDR3 totals 14 residues. Germline V gene data show CDR1 as LGHNA and CDR2 as YSLEER. V lost 3 bases and J 3 bases, leaving 11 bases between the germline ends. CDR3: CASSQSEGDTEAFF. DNA for the CDR3: TGCGCCAGCAGCCAGAGTGAGGGGGACACTGAAGCTTTCTTT.

The sample holds a few counts of this clone. The V and J genes are TRBV10-1 and TRBJ2-7, with TRBD1 identical over 7 bases. The CDR3 totals 15 residues. The germline CDR1 and CDR2 sequences are WNHNN and SYGVQD (reference sequence). With V trimmed by 2 bases and J by 0 bases, 4 bases remained unmatched. The CDR3 region is CASSEGTVGSYEQYF. CDR3 nucleotides: TGCGCCAGCAGTGAGGGGACAGTTGGCTCCTACGAGCAGTACTTC.

V is TRBV19 and J is TRBJ2-7, with 11 bases identical to TRBD1. The V gene end was trimmed by 4 bases and the J gene end by 5 bases; junction bases not matched to a gene: 4. Per germline, CDR1 LNHDA and CDR2 SQIVND (reference sequence). The CDR3 spans 14 residues. This chain's CDR3 is CASSKGQGANEQYF. The CDR3 nucleotides read TGTGCCAGTAGTAAAGGACAGGGGGCTAACGAGCAGTACTTC.

The chain has TRBV7-9 and TRBJ2-2; the D is unclear. The CDR3 extends over 15 amino acids. CDR1 and CDR2 from the germline V gene are SEHNR and FQNEAQ (reference sequence). Trimming took 1 base from V and 4 from J, leaving 10 bases between them. CDR3 residues: CASSLETDGTGELFF. The CDR3 coding sequence is TGTGCCAGCAGCTTAGAAACAGACGGCACCGGGGAGCTGTTTTTT.

CDR3 sequence (DNA): TGTGCCAGCAGCCGAGATTCACTAGCGGGAGGGCCGGAAGAGACCCAGTACTTC. Its protein product is CASSRDSLAGGPEETQYF. V usage is TRBV4-2 and J usage is TRBJ2-5, with 13 bases aligning to TRBD2. V shed 4 bases and J 3 bases; nucleotides not matched to a gene: 11. CDR3 length: 18 amino acids. Germline V gene sequence: CDR1 LGHNA, CDR2 YNFKEQ.

The chain links TRBV21-1 to TRBJ2-7; TRBD1, as called in the table, went unchecked against the DNA. TRBV21-1 is a listed pseudogene. The CDR3 covers 13 residues. The chain's CDR3 is CASSPTGRYEQYF. In DNA form, the CDR3 reads TGTGCCAGCAGTCCGACAGGGAGGTACGAGCAGTACTTC.

The V call is TRBV9, the J call TRBJ1-2; D gene unclear. Per germline, CDR1 SGDLS and CDR2 YYNGEE. The CDR3 covers 14 residues. The germline V and J ends were trimmed by 0 bases and 4 bases, with 10 bases remaining between them. Written as DNA, the CDR3 is TGTGCCAGCAGCGTAGGTTCGGAGCTCTATGGCTACACCTTC. Its translation: CASSVGSELYGYTF. Full variable domain (missing parts from reference TRBV9 and TRBJ1-2): DSGVTQTPKHLITATGQRVTLRCSPRSGDLSVYWYQQSLDQGLQFLIQYYNGEERAKGNILERFSAQQFPDLHSELNLSSLELGDSALYFCASSVGSELYGYTFGSGTRLTVV.

The rearrangement uses TRBV30 and TRBJ2-5; 7 bases are a match to TRBD2. The CDR3 sequence is 14 residues long. V lost 4 bases and J lost 0; bases outside the gene matches: 5. Germline CDR1 GTSNPN, CDR2 SVGIG (reference sequence). CDR3 amino acids: CAWTSGMYQETQYF. The CDR3 region has the DNA TGTGCCTGGACTAGCGGCATGTACCAAGAGACCCAGTACTTC.

The chain combines TRBV19 with TRBJ2-1; 8 positions match TRBD1. The CDR3 is 16 amino acids. CDR1 and CDR2 from the germline V gene are LNHDA and SQIVND (reference sequence). V lost 5 bases and J lost 7; bases outside the gene matches: 13. CDR3 sequence: CASSPYSGGGSNEQFF. CDR3 coding DNA: TGTGCCAGTAGTCCTTACTCAGGGGGCGGATCGAATGAGCAGTTCTTC. Full variable domain (outside the CDR3, taken from reference TRBV19 and TRBJ2-1): DGGITQSPKYLFRKEGQNVTLSCEQNLNHDAMYWYRQDPGQGLRLIYYSQIVNDFQKGDIAEGYSVSREKKESFPLTVTSAQKNPTAFYLCASSPYSGGGSNEQFFGPGTRLTVL.

This chain joins TRBV28 and TRBJ2-1; 9 bases agree with TRBD2. Germline CDR1 is MDHEN and CDR2 is SYDVKM. The CDR3 spans 14 residues. V lost 6 bases and J lost 7; bases outside the gene matches: 7. The CDR3 DNA is TGTGCCAGCAGGGGGCCAGCGGGAGGAAATGAGCAGTTCTTC. Amino acids: CASRGPAGGNEQFF.

The chain couples TRBV9 to TRBJ2-2, with TRBD1 identical over 9 bases. The CDR3 runs to 16 residues. Per germline, CDR1 SGDLS and CDR2 YYNGEE. J was trimmed by 7 bases and V by 0 bases; bases with no gene match: 7. CDR3 in DNA: TGTGCCAGCAGCGTAGAACAGGGGGCGTATGGCGGGGAGCTGTTTTTT. It specifies CASSVEQGAYGGELFF.

This clone appeared a few times. The V call is TRBV28, the J call TRBJ2-1, with 16 positions matching TRBD2. V lost 6 bases to trimming and J lost 6 bases; unmatched junction nucleotides: 8. Germline lookup yields CDR1 MDHEN and CDR2 SYDVKM. The CDR3 is 17 amino acids. The CDR3 loop is CASSQGLAGGPGNEQFF. CDR3 in DNA: TGTGCCAGCAGCCAGGGACTAGCGGGAGGGCCCGGCAATGAGCAGTTCTTC. The variable domain in full, completed from reference TRBV28 and TRBJ2-1, reads DVKVTQSSRYLVKRTGEKVFLECVQDMDHENMFWYRQDPGLGLRLIYFSYDVKMKEKGDIPEGYSVSREKKERFSLILESASTNQTSMYLCASSQGLAGGPGNEQFFGPGTRLTVL.

The chain has TRBV15 and TRBJ1-6, with 10 positions matching TRBD1. The CDR3 is made up of 15 amino acids. V shed 2 bases, J shed 6 bases, and the junction held 1 base outside the gene matches. Germline CDR1 is LNHNV and CDR2 is YYDKDF (reference sequence). The CDR3 loop is CATSRRDRGNSPLHF. The CDR3 DNA is TGTGCCACCAGCAGAAGGGACAGGGGTAATTCACCCCTCCACTTT.

This clone was seen a single time. The rearrangement joins TRBV19 to TRBJ2-7, with TRBD2 as a possible D gene (7 bases). This CDR3 is built from 12 residues. V was cut by 5 bases and J by 6 bases, with 11 bases left in between. CDR1 and CDR2 from the germline V gene are LNHDA and SQIVND (reference sequence). CDR3 bases: TGTGCCAGTAGTCTGAGGGGGGGCGAGCAGTACTTC. Translation: CASSLRGGEQYF.

Notes on this clone: The germline gene is not matched at one end of the junction; a read error may be the cause. This sequence joins TRBV7-9 and TRBJ2-7, with D possibly TRBD1 on 5 matching bases. The germline V gene encodes CDR1 SEHNR and CDR2 FQNEAQ (reference sequence). The CDR3 runs 17 residues. DNA of the CDR3: TGTGCCAGAAGCTTGGTAAGGGGCAGGGTTGGCTCCTACGAGCAGTACTTC. Its translation: CARSLVRGRVGSYEQYF.

This clone was picked up a small number of times. In DNA, the CDR3 is TGTGCCAGCAGCTTAGAACTGGGACTCAGGGCTGAAGCTTTCTTT. Protein product: CASSLELGLRAEAFF. This rearrangement joins TRBV7-2 to TRBJ1-1; possibly TRBD1 for D (5 bases). Germline V lookup: CDR1 SGHTA, CDR2 FQGNSA. Trimming took 1 base from V and 6 from J, leaving 15 bases between them. This CDR3 has 15 amino acids.

This clone was recorded only once. V is TRBV27 and J is TRBJ2-1; 8 nucleotides agree with TRBD2. Germline V CDR1 and CDR2: MNHEY, SMNVEV (reference sequence). Trimming cost V 5 bases and J 2 bases; bases outside gene matches: 8. This CDR3 has 16 residues. CDR3 in amino acids: CASSPGTSGAYNEQFF. The CDR3 coding sequence is TGTGCCAGCAGTCCAGGGACTAGTGGGGCCTACAATGAGCAGTTCTTC.

This clone was seen just once. The gene calls are TRBV15 and TRBJ2-5; a weak D match, TRBD1 (7 bases). Between the trimmed V and J ends, which lost 5 bases and 0 bases, there was a span of 22 bases. Germline CDR1 is LNHNV and CDR2 is YYDKDF (reference sequence). This CDR3 is built from 18 residues. The CDR3 sequence: CATSRQGGQPGYQETQYF. CDR3 DNA: TGTGCCACCAGCCGTCAGGGGGGCCAACCGGGGTACCAAGAGACCCAGTACTTC.

The chain employs TRBV11-3 and TRBJ2-7; the match to TRBD2 covers 9 bases. The V gene end was trimmed by 5 bases and the J gene end by 3 bases; junction bases not matched to a gene: 8. The CDR3 spans 15 residues. CDR1 is SGHNT, CDR2 YENEEA, per germline. CDR3 amino acids: CASSEIAGESYEQYF. CDR3 nucleotide sequence: TGTGCCAGCAGCGAAATAGCGGGGGAGAGCTACGAGCAGTACTTC.

This clone was found a few times. This chain joins TRBV11-2 and TRBJ1-4, with 8 bases that match TRBD1. The CDR3 length is 15 residues. Germline-derived CDR1 and CDR2 are SGHAT and FQNNGV. J was trimmed by 6 bases and V by 0 bases; bases with no gene match: 3. This CDR3 reads CASSLEAGGDEKLFF. The CDR3 DNA reads as TGTGCCAGCAGCTTAGAAGCAGGGGGCGATGAAAAACTGTTTTTT.

This clone appeared a few times. The CDR3 DNA sequence: TGCGCCAGCAGCCAGGGGACAGGGGACTACGAGCAGTACTTC. It yields the protein CASSQGTGDYEQYF. V is TRBV4-3 and J is TRBJ2-7, with 10 bases matching TRBD1. This CDR3 spans 14 amino acids. J was trimmed by 3 bases and V by 3 bases; bases with no gene match: 2. Germline CDR1 reads LGHNA; CDR2 reads YSLEER.

The rearrangement joins TRBV7-4 to TRBJ1-2; 10 nucleotides align to TRBD1. The germline CDR1 and CDR2 sequences are SGHVT and SQSDAQ. This CDR3 spans 16 amino acids. Germline trimming cut 5 bases from V and 3 bases from J; bases unmatched to any gene: 9. CDR3 nucleotides: TGTGCCAGCAGCGAACAATGGGGGACAGGGGACTATGGCTACACCTTC. It yields the protein CASSEQWGTGDYGYTF.